This section outlines one T cell receptor beta chain sequence together with its context. Antigen unknown. Sampled while nominally healthy, donors likely had unrecorded immune exposures. These data originate in a study of cytomegalovirus exposure and HLA in healthy donors. Looking at the study overall: Most genotyped donors, approximately 81% of about 430, had Caucasian-associated genetic ancestry.

The PCR was carried out with 60 Vbeta primers and 13 Jbeta primers. Profiled with immunoSEQ multiplex PCR; TCRdb holds only in-frame clones, not every one. Recorded for this sample: roughly 30,000 clones. The study's findings and limits: Overall, some 160 TCR beta chains were annotated as cytomegalovirus-associated. In vitro, three CMV-associated chains proved specific for CMV antigens.

Sequences were obtained from PBMCs. The sequence derives from a woman in her 40s in good health and CMV-seropositive.

The CDR3 sequence is CASSQADRNYGYTF. The DNA of the CDR3 is TGTGCCAGCAGCCAAGCCGACAGAAACTATGGCTACACCTTC. The V call is TRBV4-2, the J call TRBJ1-2; tentative D call: TRBD1 (5 bases). The CDR3 sequence is 14 residues long. The V gene lost 1 base and the J gene lost 2 bases, with 8 bases spanning the gap. Germline values: CDR1 LGHNA, CDR2 YNFKEQ.